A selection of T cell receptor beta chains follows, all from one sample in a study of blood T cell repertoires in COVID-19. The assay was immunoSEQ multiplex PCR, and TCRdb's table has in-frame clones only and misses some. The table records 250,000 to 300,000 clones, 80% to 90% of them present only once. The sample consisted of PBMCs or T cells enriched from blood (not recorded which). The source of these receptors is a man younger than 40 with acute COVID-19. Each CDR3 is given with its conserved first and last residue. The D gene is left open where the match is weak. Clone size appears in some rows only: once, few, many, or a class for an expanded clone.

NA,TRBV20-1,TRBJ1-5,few,CSASGQNNQPQHF,TGCAGTGCTAGTGGACAGAACAATCAGCCCCAGCATTTT
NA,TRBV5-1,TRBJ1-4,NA,CASSLSGPNEKLFF,TGCGCCAGCAGCTTGAGTGGGCCTAATGAAAAACTGTTTTTT
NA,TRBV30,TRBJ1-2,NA,CAWSVPAAYGYTF,TGTGCCTGGAGTGTACCCGCGGCCTATGGCTACACCTTC
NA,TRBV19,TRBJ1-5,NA,CASSTRVPKKGNQPQHF,TGTGCCAGTAGTACGCGGGTCCCTAAAAAGGGCAATCAGCCCCAGCATTTT
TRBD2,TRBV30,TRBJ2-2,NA,CAWTILAGFTTGELFF,TGTGCCTGGACTATTCTAGCGGGGTTCACGACCGGGGAGCTGTTTTTT
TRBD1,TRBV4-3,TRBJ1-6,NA,CASSQAGTGNSPLHF,TGCGCCAGCAGCCAGGCTGGGACAGGGAATTCACCCCTCCACTTT
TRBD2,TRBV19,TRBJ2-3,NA,CASSSVAGNTQYF,TGTGCCAGTAGTTCGGTAGCGGGGAATACGCAGTATTTT
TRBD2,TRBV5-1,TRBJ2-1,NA,CASSLVSSGGVSYNEQFF,TGCGCCAGCAGCTTGGTATCTAGCGGGGGGGTGTCCTACAATGAGCAGTTCTTC
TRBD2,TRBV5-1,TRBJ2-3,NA,CASSLRTSGALDTQYF,TGCGCCAGCAGCCTTAGGACTAGCGGTGCCCTCGATACGCAGTATTTT
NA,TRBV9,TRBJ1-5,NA,CASSVTDSNQPQHF,TGTGCCAGCAGCGTAACAGATAGCAATCAGCCCCAGCATTTT
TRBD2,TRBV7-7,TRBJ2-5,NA,CASSRRAGEGETQYF,TGTGCCAGCAGCCGGCGAGCGGGGGAGGGAGAGACCCAGTACTTC
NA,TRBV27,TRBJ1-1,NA,CASSLRAVPRRGMNTEAFF,TGTGCCAGCAGTTTGAGGGCAGTTCCTCGGAGGGGCATGAACACTGAAGCTTTCTTT
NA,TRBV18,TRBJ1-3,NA,CASSYAGTSGNTIYF,TGTGCCAGCTCCTACGCGGGGACTTCTGGAAACACCATATATTTT
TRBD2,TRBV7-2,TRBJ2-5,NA,CASSLERASGGETQYF,TGTGCCAGCAGCTTAGAGCGGGCTAGCGGAGGGGAGACCCAGTACTTC
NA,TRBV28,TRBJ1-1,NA,CASQGYTEAFF,TGTGCCAGCCAGGGATACACTGAAGCTTTCTTT
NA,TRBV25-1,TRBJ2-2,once,CATLGGNHRGELFF,TGTGCCACTCTAGGGGGAAATCACCGGGGGGAGCTGTTTTTT
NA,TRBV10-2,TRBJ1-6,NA,CAIRQNSSYNSPLHF,TGCGCCATAAGACAGAACAGCTCCTATAATTCACCCCTCCACTTT
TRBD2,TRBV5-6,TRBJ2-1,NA,CASSFIAGGPYEQFF,TGTGCCAGCAGCTTTATAGCGGGAGGGCCATATGAGCAGTTCTTC
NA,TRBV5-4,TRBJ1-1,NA,CASSSRTVMNTEAFF,TGTGCCAGCAGCTCGAGGACAGTTATGAACACTGAAGCTTTCTTT
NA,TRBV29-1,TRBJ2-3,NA,CSVEEDYTDTQYF,TGCAGCGTTGAAGAGGACTACACAGATACGCAGTATTTT
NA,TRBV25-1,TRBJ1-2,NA,CASRGTGWNYGYTF,TGTGCCAGCAGGGGAACAGGGTGGAACTATGGCTACACCTTC